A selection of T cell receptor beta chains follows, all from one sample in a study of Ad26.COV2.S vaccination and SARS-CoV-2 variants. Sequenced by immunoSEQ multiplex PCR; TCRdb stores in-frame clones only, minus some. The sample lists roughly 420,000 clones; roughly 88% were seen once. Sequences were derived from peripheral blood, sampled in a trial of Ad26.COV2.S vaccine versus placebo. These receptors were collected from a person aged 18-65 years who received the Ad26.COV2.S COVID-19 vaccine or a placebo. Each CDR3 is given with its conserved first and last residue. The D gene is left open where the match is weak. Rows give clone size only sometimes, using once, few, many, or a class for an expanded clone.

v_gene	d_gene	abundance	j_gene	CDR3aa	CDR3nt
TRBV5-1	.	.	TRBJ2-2	CASRSQWEAGTGELFF	TGCGCCAGCAGGTCCCAATGGGAAGCGGGTACCGGGGAGCTGTTTTTT
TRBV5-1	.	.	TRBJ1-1	CASRSWGPGTEAFF	TGCGCCAGCAGGTCGTGGGGTCCAGGCACTGAAGCTTTCTTT
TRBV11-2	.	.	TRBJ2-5	CASSLGVKGGETQYF	TGTGCCAGCAGCTTAGGAGTCAAGGGGGGGGAGACCCAGTACTTC
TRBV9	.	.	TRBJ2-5	CASSVEGWAWGRQETQYF	TGTGCCAGCAGCGTAGAGGGGTGGGCCTGGGGAAGACAAGAGACCCAGTACTTC
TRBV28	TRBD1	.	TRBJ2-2	CASSFRDRGQVGELFF	TGTGCCAGCAGTTTCCGGGACAGGGGGCAGGTCGGGGAGCTGTTTTTT
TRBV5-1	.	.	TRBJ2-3	CASTPDGTPSTDTQYF	TGCGCCAGCACCCCGGACGGGACACCTAGCACAGATACGCAGTATTTT
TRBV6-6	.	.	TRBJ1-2	CASSPSGGLTF	TGTGCCAGCAGCCCGTCGGGAGGGCTCACCTTC
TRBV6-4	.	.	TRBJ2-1	CASSDSAWTNEQFF	TGTGCCAGCAGTGACTCGGCCTGGACGAATGAGCAGTTCTTC
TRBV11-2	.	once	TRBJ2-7	CASSPGGMTVKSYEQYF	TGTGCCAGCAGCCCTGGAGGTATGACAGTCAAATCTTACGAGCAGTACTTC
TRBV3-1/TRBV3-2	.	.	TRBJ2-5	CASSHTGDSETQYF	TGTGCCAGCAGCCACACAGGGGACTCAGAGACCCAGTACTTC
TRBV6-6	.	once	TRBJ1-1	CASSYSGGGTEAFF	TGTGCCAGCAGTTACAGCGGGGGGGGAACTGAAGCTTTCTTT
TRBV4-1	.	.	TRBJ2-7	CASSHLDRRAYEQYF	TGCGCCAGCAGCCACTTAGACAGGAGGGCCTACGAGCAGTACTTC
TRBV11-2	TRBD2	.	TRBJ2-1	CASRGGNNEQFF	TGTGCCAGCAGGGGGGGGAACAATGAGCAGTTCTTC
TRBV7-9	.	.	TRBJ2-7	CASSLVGDYEQYF	TGTGCCAGCAGCTTAGTCGGGGACTACGAGCAGTACTTC
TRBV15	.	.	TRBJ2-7	CATSKNPGAPYEQYF	TGTGCCACCAGCAAAAACCCGGGGGCCCCCTACGAGCAGTACTTC
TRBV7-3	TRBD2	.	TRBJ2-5	CASSPGTSGQETQYF	TGTGCCAGCAGCCCGGGGACTAGCGGACAAGAGACCCAGTACTTC
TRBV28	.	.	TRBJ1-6	CASSLFPANSPLHF	TGTGCCAGCAGTTTATTTCCTGCTAATTCACCCCTCCACTTT
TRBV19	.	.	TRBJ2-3	CASSIDRGADTQYF	TGTGCCAGTAGTATAGATAGGGGAGCAGATACGCAGTATTTT
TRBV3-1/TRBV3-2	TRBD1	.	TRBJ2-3	CASSPRDRTTDTQYF	TGTGCCAGCAGCCCACGGGACAGGACCACAGATACGCAGTATTTT
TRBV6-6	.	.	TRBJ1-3	CASSYSNGGTGNTIYF	TGTGCCAGCAGTTACTCGAATGGCGGAACTGGAAACACCATATATTTT
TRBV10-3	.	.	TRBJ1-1	CAISESGTSTKAFF	TGTGCCATCAGTGAGTCGGGGACGTCTACAAAAGCTTTCTTT
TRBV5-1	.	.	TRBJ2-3	CASSLGGQGFIDTQYF	TGCGCCAGCAGCTTGGGTGGACAAGGATTCATAGATACGCAGTATTTT
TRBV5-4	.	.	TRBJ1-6	CASSLGPLEAMGYNSPLHF	TGTGCCAGCAGCTTGGGGCCTCTCGAGGCCATGGGATATAATTCACCCCTCCACTTT
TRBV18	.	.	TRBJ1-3	CASSPGQLRYSGNTIYF	TGTGCCAGCTCACCCGGACAGCTTCGATACTCTGGAAACACCATATATTTT
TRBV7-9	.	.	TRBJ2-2	CASSLGPQPPGELFF	TGTGCCAGCAGCTTAGGTCCCCAGCCTCCCGGGGAGCTGTTTTTT